Detailed here is one T cell receptor beta chain. These data belong to a study of shared clonotypes between healthy human individuals. V lost 4 bases and J 5 bases, leaving 10 bases between the germline ends. The CDR3 runs to 13 residues. Germline V CDR1 and CDR2: SGHTA, FQGNSA. Assay: immunoSEQ multiplex PCR; the TCRdb copy retains only in-frame clones and omits some. The sample includes approximately 2.1 million clones, more than 85% seen only once; the top ten take about 0.41%. The V gene is TRBV7-2, the J gene TRBJ2-3; D ambiguous. Sequenced input: naive CD4+ T cells from PBMCs. Regarding subset: CD45RA+ positively selected. This receptor was obtained from a young man in good health. Some clones in this sample may be carry-over from other donors' samples. The CDR3 sequence: CASSYVLIDTQYF. In DNA form, the CDR3 reads TGTGCCAGCAGCTATGTCCTGATAGATACGCAGTATTTT. Full variable domain (outside the CDR3, taken from reference TRBV7-2 and TRBJ2-3): GAGVSQSPSNKVTEKGKDVELRCDPISGHTALYWYRQSLGQGLEFLIYFQGNSAPDKSGLPSDRFSAERTGGSVSTLTIQRTQQEDSAVYLCASSYVLIDTQYFGPGTRLTVL.